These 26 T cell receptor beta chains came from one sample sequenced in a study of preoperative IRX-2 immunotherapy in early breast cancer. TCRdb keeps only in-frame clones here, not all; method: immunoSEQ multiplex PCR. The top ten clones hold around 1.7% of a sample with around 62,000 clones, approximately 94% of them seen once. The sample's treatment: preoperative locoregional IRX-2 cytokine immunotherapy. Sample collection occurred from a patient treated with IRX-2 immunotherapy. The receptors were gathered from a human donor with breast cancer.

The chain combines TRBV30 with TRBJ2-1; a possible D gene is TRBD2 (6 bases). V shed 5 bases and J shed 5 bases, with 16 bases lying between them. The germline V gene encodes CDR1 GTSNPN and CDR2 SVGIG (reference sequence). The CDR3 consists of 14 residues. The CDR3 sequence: CAWLTSRRNNEQFF. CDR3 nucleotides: TGTGCCTGGTTGACTAGTCGGCGGAACAATGAGCAGTTCTTC.

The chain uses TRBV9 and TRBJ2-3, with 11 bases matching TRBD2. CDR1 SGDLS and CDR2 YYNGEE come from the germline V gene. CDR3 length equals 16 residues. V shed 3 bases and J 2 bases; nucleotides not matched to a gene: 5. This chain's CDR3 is CASSALTSGTTDTQYF. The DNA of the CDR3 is TGTGCCAGCAGCGCTCTGACTAGCGGGACCACAGATACGCAGTATTTT.

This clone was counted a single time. The CDR3 protein is CASSPPHGRSSSYEQYF. The CDR3 DNA is TGTGCCAGCAGCCCCCCCCACGGGAGGTCCAGCTCCTACGAGCAGTACTTC. The chain carries TRBV27 and TRBJ2-7, with 7 bases fitting TRBD2. CDR1 and CDR2 (germline): MNHEY, SMNVEV (reference sequence). J was trimmed by 0 bases and V by 6 bases; bases with no gene match: 14. There are 17 residues in the CDR3.

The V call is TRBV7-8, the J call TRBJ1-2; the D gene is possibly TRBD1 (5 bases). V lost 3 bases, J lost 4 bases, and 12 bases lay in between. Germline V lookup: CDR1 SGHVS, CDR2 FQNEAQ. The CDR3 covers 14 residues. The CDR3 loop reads CASSLAGNPYGYTF. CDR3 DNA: TGTGCCAGCAGCTTGGCAGGGAATCCCTATGGCTACACCTTC.

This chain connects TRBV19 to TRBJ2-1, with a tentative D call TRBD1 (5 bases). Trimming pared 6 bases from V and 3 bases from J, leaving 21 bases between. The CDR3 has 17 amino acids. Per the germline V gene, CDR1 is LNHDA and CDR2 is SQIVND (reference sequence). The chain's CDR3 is CASSPGRADTRYNEQFF. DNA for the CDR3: TGTGCCAGTAGCCCTGGTCGCGCGGACACTCGCTACAATGAGCAGTTCTTC.

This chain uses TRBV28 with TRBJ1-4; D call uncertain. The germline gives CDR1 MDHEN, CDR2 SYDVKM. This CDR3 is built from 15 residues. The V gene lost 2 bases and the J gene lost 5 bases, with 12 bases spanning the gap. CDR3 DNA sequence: TGTGCCAGCAGTTTAAGCGAGGTCCCCAATGAAAAACTGTTTTTT. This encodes CASSLSEVPNEKLFF.

CDR3 sequence (DNA): TGTGCCAGCAGCTTAACCGGGACCCAAGAGACCCAGTACTTC. It encodes CASSLTGTQETQYF. This chain connects TRBV7-7 to TRBJ2-5; D might be TRBD1 or TRBD2, each matching 5 bases. Germline loops: CDR1 SSHAT, CDR2 FNYEAQ (reference sequence). With 2 bases removed from V and 1 base from J, the gap between germline ends came to 8 bases. The CDR3 contains 14 residues.

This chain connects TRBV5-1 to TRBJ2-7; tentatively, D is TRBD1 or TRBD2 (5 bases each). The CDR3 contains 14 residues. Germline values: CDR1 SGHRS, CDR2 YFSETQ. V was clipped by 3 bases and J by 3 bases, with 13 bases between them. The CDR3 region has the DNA TGCGCCAGCAGCTACCACCGGGACCTCTACGAGCAGTACTTC. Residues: CASSYHRDLYEQYF.

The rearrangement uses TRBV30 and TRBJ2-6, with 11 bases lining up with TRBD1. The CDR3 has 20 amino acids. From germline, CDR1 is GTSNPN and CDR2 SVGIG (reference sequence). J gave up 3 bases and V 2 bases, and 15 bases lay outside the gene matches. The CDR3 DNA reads TGTGCCTGGAGTCCTAAGTCATGGCGGGACAGGGGGAATGGGGCCAACGTCCTGACTTTC. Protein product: CAWSPKSWRDRGNGANVLTF.

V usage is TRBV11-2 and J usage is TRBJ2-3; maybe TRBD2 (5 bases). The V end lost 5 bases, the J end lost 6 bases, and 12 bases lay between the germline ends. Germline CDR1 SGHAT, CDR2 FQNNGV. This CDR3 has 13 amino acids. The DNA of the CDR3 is TGTGCCAGCAGCCCAGCAAGGGAGGATACGCAGTATTTT. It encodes CASSPAREDTQYF.

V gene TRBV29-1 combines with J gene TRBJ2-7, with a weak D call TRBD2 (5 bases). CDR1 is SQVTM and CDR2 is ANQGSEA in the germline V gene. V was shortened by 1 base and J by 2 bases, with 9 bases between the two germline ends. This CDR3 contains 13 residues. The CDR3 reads CSVEGSGTYEQYF. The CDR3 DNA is TGCAGCGTTGAAGGGTCCGGGACCTACGAGCAGTACTTC.

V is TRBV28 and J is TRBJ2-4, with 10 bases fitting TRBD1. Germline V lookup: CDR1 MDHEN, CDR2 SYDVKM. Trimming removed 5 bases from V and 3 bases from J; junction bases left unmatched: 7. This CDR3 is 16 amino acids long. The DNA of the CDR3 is TGTGCCAGCAGTCCGACAGGGGGCGAGGTCAAAAACATTCAGTACTTC. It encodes CASSPTGGEVKNIQYF. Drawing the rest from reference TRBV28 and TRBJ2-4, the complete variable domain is DVKVTQSSRYLVKRTGEKVFLECVQDMDHENMFWYRQDPGLGLRLIYFSYDVKMKEKGDIPEGYSVSREKKERFSLILESASTNQTSMYLCASSPTGGEVKNIQYFGAGTRLSVL.

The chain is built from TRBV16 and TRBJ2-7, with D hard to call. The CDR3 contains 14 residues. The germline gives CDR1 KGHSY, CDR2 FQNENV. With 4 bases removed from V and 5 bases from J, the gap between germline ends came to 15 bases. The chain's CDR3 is CASSPQPGPDEQYF. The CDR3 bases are TGTGCCAGCAGCCCACAACCAGGACCTGACGAGCAGTACTTC.

The CDR3 sequence is CASSYGLEANYGYTF. CDR3 DNA: TGTGCCAGCAGTTACGGTTTAGAGGCTAACTATGGCTACACCTTC. The chain joins TRBV6-5 to TRBJ1-2; no clear D gene. Trimming shortened V by 2 bases and J by 0 bases, and 10 bases separated the two germline ends. This CDR3 has 15 amino acids. Germline assignment: CDR1 MNHEY and CDR2 SVGAGI.

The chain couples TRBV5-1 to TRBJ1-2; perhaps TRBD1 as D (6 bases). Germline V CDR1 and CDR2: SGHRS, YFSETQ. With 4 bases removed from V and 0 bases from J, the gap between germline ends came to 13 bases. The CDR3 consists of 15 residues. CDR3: CASSNEGGANYGYTF. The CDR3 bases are TGCGCCAGCAGCAACGAGGGGGGGGCTAACTATGGCTACACCTTC. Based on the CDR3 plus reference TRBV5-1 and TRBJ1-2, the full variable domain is KAGVTQTPRYLIKTRGQQVTLSCSPISGHRSVSWYQQTPGQGLQFLFEYFSETQRNKGNFPGRFSGRQFSNSRSEMNVSTLELGDSALYLCASSNEGGANYGYTFGSGTRLTVV.

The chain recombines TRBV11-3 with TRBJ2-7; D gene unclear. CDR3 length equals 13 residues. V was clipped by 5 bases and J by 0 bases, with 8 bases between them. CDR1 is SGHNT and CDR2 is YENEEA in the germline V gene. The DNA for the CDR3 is TGTGCCAGCAGCGCTACAGTCTCCTACGAGCAGTACTTC. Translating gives CASSATVSYEQYF.

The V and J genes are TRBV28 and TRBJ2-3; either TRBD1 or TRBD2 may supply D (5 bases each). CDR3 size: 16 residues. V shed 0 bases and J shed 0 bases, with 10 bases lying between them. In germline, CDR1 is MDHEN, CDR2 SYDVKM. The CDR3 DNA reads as TGTGCCAGCAGTTTATGGGGACGGTCTAGCACAGATACGCAGTATTTT. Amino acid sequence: CASSLWGRSSTDTQYF. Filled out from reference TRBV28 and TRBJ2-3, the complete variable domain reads DVKVTQSSRYLVKRTGEKVFLECVQDMDHENMFWYRQDPGLGLRLIYFSYDVKMKEKGDIPEGYSVSREKKERFSLILESASTNQTSMYLCASSLWGRSSTDTQYFGPGTRLTVL.

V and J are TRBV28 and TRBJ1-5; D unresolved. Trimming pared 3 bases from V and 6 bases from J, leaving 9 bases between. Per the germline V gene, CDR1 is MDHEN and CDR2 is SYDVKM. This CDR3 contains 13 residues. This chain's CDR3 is CASSLVGSQPQHF. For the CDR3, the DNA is TGTGCCAGCAGTTTGGTCGGGAGTCAGCCCCAGCATTTT.

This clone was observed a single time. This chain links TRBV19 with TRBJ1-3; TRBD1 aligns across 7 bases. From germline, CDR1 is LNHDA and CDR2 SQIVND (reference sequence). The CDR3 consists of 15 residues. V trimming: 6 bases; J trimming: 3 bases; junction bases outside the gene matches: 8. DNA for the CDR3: TGTGCCAGTAGCTATCAGGGGGTCAATGGAAACACCATATATTTT. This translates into CASSYQGVNGNTIYF.

The CDR3 sequence: CAISEGGGSGNTIYF. As DNA, the CDR3 is TGTGCCATCAGTGAGGGTGGAGGCTCTGGAAACACCATATATTTT. This sequence joins TRBV10-3 and TRBJ1-3, with D unclear. V was pared by 2 bases and J by 0 bases, with 8 bases between. The CDR3 consists of 15 residues. Germline CDR1 is ENHRY and CDR2 is SYGVKD.

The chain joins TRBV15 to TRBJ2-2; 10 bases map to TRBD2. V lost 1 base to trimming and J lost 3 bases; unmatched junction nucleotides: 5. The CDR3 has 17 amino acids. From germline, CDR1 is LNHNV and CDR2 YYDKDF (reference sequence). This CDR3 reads CATSRGYLAGDTGELFF. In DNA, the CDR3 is TGTGCCACCAGCAGAGGCTATCTAGCGGGGGACACCGGGGAGCTGTTTTTT.

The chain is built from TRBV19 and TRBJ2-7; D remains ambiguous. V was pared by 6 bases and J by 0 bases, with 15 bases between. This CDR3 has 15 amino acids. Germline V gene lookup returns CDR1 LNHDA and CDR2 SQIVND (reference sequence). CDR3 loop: CASSRPDRPSYEQYF. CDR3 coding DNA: TGTGCCAGTAGCCGACCGGACCGTCCCTCCTACGAGCAGTACTTC.

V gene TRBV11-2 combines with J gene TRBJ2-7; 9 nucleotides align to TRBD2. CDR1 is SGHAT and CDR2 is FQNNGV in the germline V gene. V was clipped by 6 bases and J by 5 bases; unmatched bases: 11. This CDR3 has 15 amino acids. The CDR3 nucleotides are TGTGCCAGCAGAAGGCCGGGACTAGCTACTAACGAGCAGTACTTC. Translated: CASRRPGLATNEQYF.

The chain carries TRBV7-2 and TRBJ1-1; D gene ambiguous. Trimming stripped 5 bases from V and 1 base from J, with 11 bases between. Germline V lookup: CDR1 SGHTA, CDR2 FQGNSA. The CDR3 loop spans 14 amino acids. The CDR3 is CASSRIRGNTEAFF. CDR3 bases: TGTGCCAGCAGCCGAATCCGGGGGAACACTGAAGCTTTCTTT.

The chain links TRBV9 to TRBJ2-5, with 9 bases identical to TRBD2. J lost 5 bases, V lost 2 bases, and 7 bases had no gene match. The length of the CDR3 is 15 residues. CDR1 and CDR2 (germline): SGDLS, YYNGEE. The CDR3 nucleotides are TGTGCCAGCAGCGTGTCGGGACTAGCTTCCGAGACCCAGTACTTC. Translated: CASSVSGLASETQYF.

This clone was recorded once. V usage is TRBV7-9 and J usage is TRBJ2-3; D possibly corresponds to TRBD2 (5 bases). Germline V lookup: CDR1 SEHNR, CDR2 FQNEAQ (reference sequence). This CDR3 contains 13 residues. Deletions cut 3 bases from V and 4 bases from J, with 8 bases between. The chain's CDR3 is CASSLFSADTQYF. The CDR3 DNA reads TGTGCCAGCAGCTTGTTTAGCGCAGATACGCAGTATTTT.